The rows below give T cell receptor beta chains drawn from one sample of a study of spatial heterogeneity in lung cancer. From the 5' RACE reads, TCRdb called clonotypes with MiXCR, one entry per CDR3 protein. The top ten clones hold roughly 21% of a sample with 5,800 or so distinct CDR3 sequences, approximately 26% of them seen once. Sequencing used lung tumor tissue, obtained at surgery. The receptor source for this set is a male donor with early-stage non-small cell lung cancer. The CDR3 runs from the conserved cysteine through the conserved F or W. D genes are given only for firm matches. Some rows mark clone size as missing; the rest say once, few, many or name a class of expanded clone.

CDR3 length | J gene | clone size | D gene | V gene | CDR3 DNA | CDR3 protein
16 | TRBJ2-3 | few | NA | TRBV24-1 | TGTGCCACCAGTGACCCCCCCCGGTTAGGAGGAGATACGCAGTATTTT | CATSDPPRLGGDTQYF
13 | TRBJ2-3 | NA | NA | TRBV28 | TGTGCCAGCAGTCGTGACCCCACAGATACGCAGTATTTT | CASSRDPTDTQYF
15 | TRBJ2-3 | medium-sized | TRBD2 | TRBV5-4 | TGTGCCAGCAGCTTGAGAGCGGGAGTCCCAGATACGCAGTATTTT | CASSLRAGVPDTQYF
13 | TRBJ2-3 | medium-sized | NA | TRBV9 | TGTGCCAGCAGTCGGACTGGCACAGATACGCAGTATTTT | CASSRTGTDTQYF
14 | TRBJ2-3 | medium-sized | NA | TRBV7-9 | TGTGCCAGCAGCTTCTCGACTTCCACAGATACGCAGTATTTT | CASSFSTSTDTQYF
13 | TRBJ2-1 | medium-sized | NA | TRBV10-1 | TGCGCCAGCAGGCCGGTTTCCTACAATGAGCAGTTCTTC | CASRPVSYNEQFF
15 | TRBJ2-1 | NA | TRBD2 | TRBV18 | TGTGCCAGCTCCCCTGGGGGACTAGCACTCAATGAGCAGTTCTTC | CASSPGGLALNEQFF
19 | TRBJ2-2 | medium-sized | TRBD2 | TRBV7-6 | TGTGCCAGCAGCTTAGAGGGGACTAGCGGGATGGAGGACACCGGGGAGCTGTTTTTT | CASSLEGTSGMEDTGELFF
17 | TRBJ2-4 | medium-sized | NA | TRBV2 | TGTGCCAGCAGTGAAATGGACCTCCAAGGACCTCTAAACATTCAGTACTTC | CASSEMDLQGPLNIQYF
12 | TRBJ1-2 | medium-sized | NA | TRBV6-1 | TGTGCCAGCAGTGTGGTCGACTATGGCTACACCTTC | CASSVVDYGYTF
15 | TRBJ2-1 | medium-sized | TRBD1 | TRBV28 | TGTGCCAGCAGCCCTATTATCGGGACAGGGAGTTTGCAGTTCTTC | CASSPIIGTGSLQFF
18 | TRBJ2-3 | NA | TRBD2 | TRBV6-1 | TGTGCCAGCAGTGCCCTAGCGGGAGGCAGGCGGGGATCAGATACGCAGTATTTT | CASSALAGGRRGSDTQYF
17 | TRBJ2-2 | NA | TRBD2 | TRBV5-4 | TGTGCCAGCAGCCTAGGACTAGCGGGAGGGCCGAGCGGGGAGCTGTTTTTT | CASSLGLAGGPSGELFF
16 | TRBJ2-3 | medium-sized | NA | TRBV7-3 | TGTGCCAGCAGCTTAAATGGCGAGGGCCGGGCAGATACGCAGTATTTT | CASSLNGEGRADTQYF
16 | TRBJ2-1 | NA | NA | TRBV28 | TGTGCCAGCAGTTCCCTTAGCAAGAGCTCCTACAATGAGCAGTTCTTC | CASSSLSKSSYNEQFF
15 | TRBJ2-1 | many | NA | TRBV9 | TGTGCCAGCAGCGTAGATGGCGGGAACTACAATGAGCAGTTCTTC | CASSVDGGNYNEQFF
14 | TRBJ2-2 | NA | NA | TRBV7-2 | TGTGCCAGCCGCGGGGCGACGAACACCGGGGAGCTGTTTTTT | CASRGATNTGELFF
14 | TRBJ2-7 | large | NA | TRBV5-4 | TGTGCCAGCAGCCCAACCTACAGGGAATACGAGCAGTACTTC | CASSPTYREYEQYF
14 | TRBJ2-5 | many | NA | TRBV5-1 | TGCGCCAGCTCCCGGGACTTAGGAGTGGAGACCCAGTACTTC | CASSRDLGVETQYF
15 | TRBJ2-2 | medium-sized | NA | TRBV3-1 | TGTGCCAGCAGCCAATCAGGAGCGAACACCGGGGAGCTGTTTTTT | CASSQSGANTGELFF
15 | TRBJ1-5 | medium-sized | NA | TRBV19 | TGTGCCAGTAGTATAGATCGGCGGGGCAATCAGCCCCAGCATTTT | CASSIDRRGNQPQHF
12 | TRBJ2-7 | NA | NA | TRBV6-6 | TGTGCCAGCAGTTACCGGGTAATCGAGCAGTACTTC | CASSYRVIEQYF
15 | TRBJ2-3 | once | TRBD2 | TRBV10-1 | TGCGCCAGCAGTCCTAGCGGGAGGCCCACAGATACGCAGTATTTT | CASSPSGRPTDTQYF
13 | TRBJ2-3 | NA | NA | TRBV12-3/TRBV12-4 | TGTGCCAGCAGTCCCGGAGGGGCAGATACGCAGTATTTT | CASSPGGADTQYF
14 | TRBJ1-5 | medium-sized | TRBD1 | TRBV5-1 | TGCGCCAGCAGTTCGGGACAGGGGAATCAGCCCCAGCATTTT | CASSSGQGNQPQHF
16 | TRBJ2-6 | medium-sized | NA | TRBV21-1 | TGTGCCAGCAGCAACCGGGACGGCTCTGGGGCCAACGTCCTGACTTTC | CASSNRDGSGANVLTF
14 | TRBJ2-7 | medium-sized | NA | TRBV20-1 | TGCAGTGCTAGAGAAAGGACAACGAGGAACGAGCAGTACTTC | CSARERTTRNEQYF
14 | TRBJ2-7 | NA | TRBD2 | TRBV6-2/TRBV6-3 | TGTGCCAGCACTAGCGGGAGGGCCTCCTACGAGCAGTACTTC | CASTSGRASYEQYF
15 | TRBJ1-4 | medium-sized | TRBD1 | TRBV28 | TGTGCCAGTTCGAGGCGGAGGGGGCTAGATGAAAAACTGTTTTTT | CASSRRRGLDEKLFF
16 | TRBJ2-2 | medium-sized | TRBD1 | TRBV12-3/TRBV12-4 | TGTGCCAGCAGTTCTGGACAGGGCATTGACACCGGGGAGCTGTTTTTT | CASSSGQGIDTGELFF
13 | TRBJ2-1 | NA | TRBD1 | TRBV7-6 | TGTGCCAGCAGCTGGGGACAGACCAATGAGCAGTTCTTC | CASSWGQTNEQFF
16 | TRBJ2-7 | many | TRBD2 | TRBV6-2/TRBV6-3 | TGTGCCAGCAGTCCCCGGGGTAGCGGGAGCTCCTACGAGCAGTACTTC | CASSPRGSGSSYEQYF
14 | TRBJ2-7 | NA | NA | TRBV11-2 | TGTGCCAGCAGTTCCACCGGGCCGCCGGACGAGCAGTACTTC | CASSSTGPPDEQYF